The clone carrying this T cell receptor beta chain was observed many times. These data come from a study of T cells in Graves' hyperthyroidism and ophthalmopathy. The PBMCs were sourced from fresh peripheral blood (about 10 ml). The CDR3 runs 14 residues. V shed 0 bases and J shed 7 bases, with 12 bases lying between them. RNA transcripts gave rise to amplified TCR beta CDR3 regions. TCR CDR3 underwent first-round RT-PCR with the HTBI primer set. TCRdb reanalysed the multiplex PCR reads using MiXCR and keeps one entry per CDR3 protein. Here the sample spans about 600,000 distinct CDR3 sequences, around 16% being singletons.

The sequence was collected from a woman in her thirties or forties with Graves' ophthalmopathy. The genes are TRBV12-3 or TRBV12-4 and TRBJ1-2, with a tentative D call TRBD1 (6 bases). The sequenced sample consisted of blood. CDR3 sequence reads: CASSLALGGSGYTF. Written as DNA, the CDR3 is TGTGCCAGCAGTTTAGCGCTGGGGGGCAGTGGCTACACCTTC.